Listed below are T cell receptor beta chains from one sample, sequenced in a study of Ad26.COV2.S vaccination and SARS-CoV-2 variants. Sequencing used immunoSEQ multiplex PCR; TCRdb keeps in-frame clones, though not all of them. Here the sample spans about 680,000 clones, roughly 90% being singletons. The sequencing used peripheral blood, collected in a trial of Ad26.COV2.S vaccine versus placebo. These receptors were taken from a person between 18 and 65 years old who received the Ad26.COV2.S COVID-19 vaccine or a placebo. Each CDR3 is given with its conserved first and last residue. Each record gives: J gene, D gene, V gene, clone size, CDR3 protein, CDR3 DNA. D genes are given only for firm matches. For some rows the clone size is stated as once, few or many, or as a class when expanded; others skip it.

TRBJ1-3 | . | TRBV15 | . | CATSRGQASGNTIYF | TGTGCCACCAGCAGAGGACAGGCGTCTGGAAACACCATATATTTT
TRBJ2-7 | TRBD2 | TRBV6-6 | . | CASSSSGRGDEQYF | TGTGCCAGCAGTTCTAGCGGGAGGGGGGACGAGCAGTACTTC
TRBJ2-2 | . | TRBV7-2 | . | CASSFQGLLANTGELFF | TGTGCCAGCAGCTTCCAAGGACTCCTAGCGAACACCGGGGAGCTGTTTTTT
TRBJ2-5 | . | TRBV7-9 | once | CASSLFKEGETQYF | TGTGCCAGCAGCTTATTCAAGGAGGGGGAGACCCAGTACTTC
TRBJ2-1 | . | TRBV7-9 | . | CASSLNRDLPYNEQFF | TGTGCCAGCAGCTTAAACCGGGACTTACCTTACAATGAGCAGTTCTTC
TRBJ2-1 | . | TRBV4-3 | . | CASSPRMTQGHEQFF | TGCGCCAGCAGCCCAAGGATGACTCAGGGACATGAGCAGTTCTTC
TRBJ1-5 | TRBD1 | TRBV6-1 | . | CASSDQGALDQPQHF | TGTGCCAGCAGTGACCAGGGGGCCCTTGATCAGCCCCAGCATTTT
TRBJ1-1 | . | TRBV6-5 | . | CASWGPGMNTEAFF | TGTGCCAGCTGGGGGCCAGGGATGAACACTGAAGCTTTCTTT
TRBJ2-7 | . | TRBV6-5 | . | CASSPYGVRYEQYF | TGTGCCAGCAGCCCCTACGGGGTCCGGTACGAGCAGTACTTC
TRBJ2-1 | . | TRBV27 | . | CASSLAGAINEQFF | TGTGCCAGCAGTTTAGCGGGCGCGATCAATGAGCAGTTCTTC
TRBJ1-5 | TRBD1 | TRBV5-6 | . | CASSWGTGHNQPQHF | TGTGCCAGCAGCTGGGGGACAGGCCACAATCAGCCCCAGCATTTT
TRBJ2-2 | TRBD1 | TRBV6-5 | . | CASSQWTGLDGELFF | TGTGCCAGCAGCCAATGGACAGGCCTTGACGGGGAGCTGTTTTTT
TRBJ1-2 | . | TRBV7-2 | few | CASRTIGANYGYTF | TGTGCCAGCCGCACCATTGGAGCTAACTATGGCTACACCTTC
TRBJ2-7 | TRBD2 | TRBV5-1 | . | CASSSLAGAFEQYF | TGCGCCAGCAGCTCACTAGCGGGAGCCTTCGAGCAGTACTTC
TRBJ1-4 | . | TRBV3-1/TRBV3-2 | . | CASSQDTEKLFF | TGTGCCAGCAGCCAAGATACTGAAAAACTGTTTTTT
TRBJ2-7 | TRBD2 | TRBV5-6 | . | CASSLFGRAYEQYF | TGTGCCAGCAGCTTGTTCGGGAGGGCCTACGAGCAGTACTTC
TRBJ2-5 | . | TRBV5-4 | . | CASSRTQETQYF | TGTGCCAGCAGCCGGACACAAGAGACCCAGTACTTC
TRBJ2-7 | . | TRBV5-4 | . | CASSLVADEQYF | TGTGCCAGCAGCTTGGTGGCAGACGAGCAGTACTTC
TRBJ1-1 | . | TRBV6-5 | few | CASQPGGRTEAFF | TGTGCCAGCCAGCCGGGGGGAAGAACTGAAGCTTTCTTT
TRBJ1-3 | . | TRBV6-5 | . | CASSYSRISGNTIYF | TGTGCCAGCAGTTACTCACGAATTTCTGGAAACACCATATATTTT
TRBJ1-2 | TRBD1 | TRBV30 | . | CAWGRDRPYGYTF | TGTGCCTGGGGAAGGGACAGGCCATATGGCTACACCTTC
TRBJ1-2 | . | TRBV7-6 | . | CASSLGPGLGGYTF | TGTGCCAGCAGCTTAGGCCCGGGATTAGGGGGCTACACCTTC
TRBJ2-7 | TRBD2 | TRBV18 | . | CASSQGLANSYEQYF | TGTGCCAGCTCCCAGGGACTAGCAAACTCCTACGAGCAGTACTTC
TRBJ1-1 | . | TRBV18 | . | CASSNGGNTEAFF | TGTGCCAGCTCAAACGGGGGGAACACTGAAGCTTTCTTT
TRBJ1-2 | TRBD1 | TRBV18 | . | CASSRPAGTGGVYGYTF | TGTGCCAGCTCGCGACCCGCTGGGACAGGGGGCGTCTATGGCTACACCTTC
TRBJ2-3 | . | TRBV29-1 | . | CSVDAGNTDTQYF | TGCAGCGTTGACGCGGGAAACACAGATACGCAGTATTTT
TRBJ2-3 | . | TRBV6-5 | once | CASSYEGSSTDTQYF | TGTGCCAGCAGTTACGAGGGTTCTAGCACAGATACGCAGTATTTT
TRBJ2-3 | . | TRBV7-9 | . | CASSPESTDTQYF | TGTGCCAGCAGCCCGGAATCGACAGATACGCAGTATTTT
TRBJ1-1 | TRBD1 | TRBV7-2 | . | CASSGDRSTEAFF | TGTGCCAGCAGCGGGGACAGAAGCACTGAAGCTTTCTTT
TRBJ2-7 | TRBD1 | TRBV15 | . | CATSSGGQGTYEQYF | TGTGCCACCAGCAGTGGGGGACAGGGAACCTACGAGCAGTACTTC
TRBJ2-3 | . | TRBV19 | . | CASSIRGGPTDTQYF | TGTGCCAGTAGTATACGGGGCGGTCCCACAGATACGCAGTATTTT
TRBJ2-7 | . | TRBV27 | . | CASSLVQGFSYEQYF | TGTGCCAGCAGTTTAGTCCAGGGATTTTCCTACGAGCAGTACTTC
TRBJ2-1 | . | TRBV30 | . | CAWSRGSSYNEQFF | TGTGCCTGGAGTCGGGGGAGCTCCTACAATGAGCAGTTCTTC
TRBJ1-2 | TRBD1 | TRBV19 | . | CASSMRVTGGTYGYTF | TGTGCCAGTAGTATGAGGGTCACAGGGGGGACCTATGGCTACACCTTC
TRBJ1-3 | . | TRBV13 | . | CASLRGGNSGNTIYF | TGTGCCAGCCTCAGAGGGGGTAACTCTGGAAACACCATATATTTT
TRBJ1-1 | . | TRBV5-1 | . | CASSHQRGMNTEAFF | TGCGCCAGCAGCCACCAACGCGGCATGAACACTGAAGCTTTCTTT
TRBJ1-2 | . | TRBV7-2 | . | CASSLGGGGGYGYTF | TGTGCCAGCAGCTTAGGAGGGGGTGGTGGTTATGGCTACACCTTC
TRBJ1-5 | . | TRBV7-2 | . | CASSQERGGNQPQHF | TGTGCCAGCAGCCAAGAGAGGGGTGGCAATCAGCCCCAGCATTTT
TRBJ2-2 | . | TRBV7-2 | once | CASRGRENTGELFF | TGTGCCAGCAGAGGCAGGGAGAACACCGGGGAGCTGTTTTTT
TRBJ1-3 | . | TRBV5-1 | . | CASSLGGQNTIYF | TGCGCCAGCAGCTTGGGGGGGCAGAACACCATATATTTT
TRBJ1-6 | . | TRBV5-1 | . | CASSLGPGSDSPLHF | TGCGCCAGCAGCTTGGGCCCGGGTAGCGATTCACCCCTCCACTTT
TRBJ2-3 | . | TRBV2 | . | CASSEPFTDTQYF | TGTGCCAGCAGTGAACCATTCACAGATACGCAGTATTTT
TRBJ1-2 | . | TRBV18 | . | CASSPPQDNYGYTF | TGTGCCAGCTCACCACCCCAGGACAACTATGGCTACACCTTC
TRBJ2-1 | . | TRBV11-2 | once | CASSTRGTPRDEQFF | TGTGCCAGCAGCACTCGTGGGACCCCCAGGGATGAGCAGTTCTTC
TRBJ2-5 | . | TRBV6-2/TRBV6-3 | . | CASSNSGQTKTQYF | TGTGCCAGCAGTAACTCCGGACAGACAAAGACCCAGTACTTC
TRBJ1-1 | . | TRBV19 | . | CASSIVAGNTEAFF | TGTGCCAGTAGTATAGTCGCGGGAAACACTGAAGCTTTCTTT
TRBJ2-2 | . | TRBV2 | . | CAIRGTGELFF | TGTGCCATTAGGGGAACCGGGGAGCTGTTTTTT
TRBJ1-3 | . | TRBV11-2 | . | CASSLRGAAGNTIYF | TGTGCCAGCAGCTTAAGAGGGGCTGCTGGAAACACCATATATTTT
TRBJ1-4 | . | TRBV5-1 | many | CASSISWGEKLFF | TGCGCCAGCAGCATTTCGTGGGGTGAAAAACTGTTTTTT
TRBJ2-1 | TRBD2 | TRBV4-2 | . | CASSQEGGSPYNEQFF | TGTGCCAGCAGCCAAGAAGGCGGGAGCCCCTACAATGAGCAGTTCTTC
TRBJ2-7 | . | TRBV19 | . | CASSIAEAYEQYF | TGTGCCAGTAGTATAGCGGAGGCCTACGAGCAGTACTTC
TRBJ2-1 | . | TRBV24-1 | . | CATSDESGYTSEQFF | TGTGCCACCAGTGATGAAAGCGGATATACAAGTGAGCAGTTCTTC
TRBJ2-1 | TRBD1 | TRBV2 | . | CASDSGQGRDEQFF | TGTGCCAGCGATTCGGGACAGGGGCGGGATGAGCAGTTCTTC
TRBJ2-5 | TRBD1 | TRBV7-7 | . | CASSLGTGMQETQYF | TGTGCCAGCAGCTTAGGGACAGGGATGCAAGAGACCCAGTACTTC
TRBJ2-1 | . | TRBV4-2 | . | CASSPLMGSYNEQFF | TGTGCCAGCAGCCCGCTTATGGGGTCCTACAATGAGCAGTTCTTC
TRBJ2-1 | . | TRBV19 | . | CASSIEVRNEQFF | TGTGCCAGTAGTATTGAGGTCAGGAATGAGCAGTTCTTC
TRBJ2-7 | . | TRBV21-1 | . | CASSKNPEQYF | TGTGCCAGCAGCAAAAACCCCGAGCAGTACTTC
TRBJ1-3 | . | TRBV9 | . | CASSVEDLFSGNTIYF | TGTGCCAGCAGCGTAGAGGACCTCTTCTCTGGAAACACCATATATTTT
TRBJ2-1 | . | TRBV3-1/TRBV3-2 | . | CASLGLFGEARNEQFF | TGTGCCAGCCTTGGACTTTTTGGGGAGGCGCGGAATGAGCAGTTCTTC